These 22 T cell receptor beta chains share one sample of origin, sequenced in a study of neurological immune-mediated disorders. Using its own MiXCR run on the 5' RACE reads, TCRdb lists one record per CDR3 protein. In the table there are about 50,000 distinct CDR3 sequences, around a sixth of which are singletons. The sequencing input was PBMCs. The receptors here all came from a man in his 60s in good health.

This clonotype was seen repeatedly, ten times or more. CDR3 in amino acids: CASSDFTGQETQYF. The CDR3, as DNA: TGTGCCAGCAGCGACTTCACAGGCCAAGAGACCCAGTACTTC. This sequence joins TRBV6-7 and TRBJ2-5; D may be TRBD1 (5 bases). TRBV6-7 is an open reading frame, and its role is uncertain. Between the trimmed V and J ends, which lost 6 bases and 1 base, there was a span of 12 bases. The CDR3 is made up of 14 amino acids.

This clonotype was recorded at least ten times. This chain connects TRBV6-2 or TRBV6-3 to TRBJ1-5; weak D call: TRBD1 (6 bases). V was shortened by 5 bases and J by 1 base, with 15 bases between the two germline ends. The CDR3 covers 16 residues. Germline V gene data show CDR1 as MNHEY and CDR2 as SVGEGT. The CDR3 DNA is TGTGCCAGCAGTGGAACCCATGGACAGAGCAATCAGCCCCAGCATTTT. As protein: CASSGTHGQSNQPQHF.

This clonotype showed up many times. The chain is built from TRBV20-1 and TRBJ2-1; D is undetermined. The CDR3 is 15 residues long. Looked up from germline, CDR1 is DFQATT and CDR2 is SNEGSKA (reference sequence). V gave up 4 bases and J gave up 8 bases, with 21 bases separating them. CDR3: CSATRGVYSGYEQFF. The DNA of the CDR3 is TGCAGTGCTACCCGCGGAGTTTACTCCGGATATGAGCAGTTCTTC.

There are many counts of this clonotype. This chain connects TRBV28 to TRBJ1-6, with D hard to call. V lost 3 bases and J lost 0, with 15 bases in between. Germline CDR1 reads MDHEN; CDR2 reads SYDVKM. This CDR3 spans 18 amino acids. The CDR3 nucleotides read TGTGCCAGCAGTTTGGGTCGGGGAGGAGGCTCCTATAATTCACCCCTCCACTTT. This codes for CASSLGRGGGSYNSPLHF. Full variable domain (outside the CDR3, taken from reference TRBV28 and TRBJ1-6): DVKVTQSSRYLVKRTGEKVFLECVQDMDHENMFWYRQDPGLGLRLIYFSYDVKMKEKGDIPEGYSVSREKKERFSLILESASTNQTSMYLCASSLGRGGGSYNSPLHFGNGTRLTVT.

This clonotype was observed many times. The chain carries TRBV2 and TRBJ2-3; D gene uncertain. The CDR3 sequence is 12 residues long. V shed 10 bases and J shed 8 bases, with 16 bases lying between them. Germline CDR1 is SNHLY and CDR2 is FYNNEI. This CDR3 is CATPMATGTQYF. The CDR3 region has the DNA TGTGCCACCCCCATGGCAACGGGTACGCAGTATTTT.

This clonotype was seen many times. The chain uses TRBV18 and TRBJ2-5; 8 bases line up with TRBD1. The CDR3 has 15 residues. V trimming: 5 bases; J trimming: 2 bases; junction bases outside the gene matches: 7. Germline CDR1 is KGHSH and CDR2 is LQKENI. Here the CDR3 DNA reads TGTGCCAGCTCAGCGGACAGGGTCCAACAAGAGACCCAGTACTTC. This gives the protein CASSADRVQQETQYF. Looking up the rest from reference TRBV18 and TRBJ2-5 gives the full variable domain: NAGVMQNPRHLVRRRGQEARLRCSPMKGHSHVYWYRQLPEEGLKFMVYLQKENIIDESGMPKERFSAEFPKEGPSILRIQQVVRGDSAAYFCASSADRVQQETQYFGPGTRLLVL.

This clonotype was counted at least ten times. The CDR3 spells CASSLEGDYGYTF. In DNA form, the CDR3 reads TGCGCCAGCAGCTTGGAGGGAGACTATGGCTACACCTTC. This chain links TRBV5-1 with TRBJ1-2; D unclear. Per the germline V gene, CDR1 is SGHRS and CDR2 is YFSETQ. The V gene lost 0 bases and the J gene lost 3 bases, with 6 bases spanning the gap. The CDR3 has 13 residues.

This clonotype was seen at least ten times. The CDR3 region has the DNA TGTGCCAGCGGGCAGACACCCATCCCTAACTATGGCTACACCTTC. This encodes CASGQTPIPNYGYTF. This chain joins TRBV28 and TRBJ1-2; D call uncertain. Germline V gene lookup returns CDR1 MDHEN and CDR2 SYDVKM. V shed 8 bases and J shed 0 bases, with 16 bases lying between them. The CDR3 runs to 15 residues.

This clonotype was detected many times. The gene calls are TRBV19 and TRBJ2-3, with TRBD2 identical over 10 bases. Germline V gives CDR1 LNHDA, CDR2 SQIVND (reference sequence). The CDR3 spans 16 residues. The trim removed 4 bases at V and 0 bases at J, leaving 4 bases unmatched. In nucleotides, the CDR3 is TGTGCCAGTAGTAGAACTAGCGGGACCAGCACAGATACGCAGTATTTT. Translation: CASSRTSGTSTDTQYF.

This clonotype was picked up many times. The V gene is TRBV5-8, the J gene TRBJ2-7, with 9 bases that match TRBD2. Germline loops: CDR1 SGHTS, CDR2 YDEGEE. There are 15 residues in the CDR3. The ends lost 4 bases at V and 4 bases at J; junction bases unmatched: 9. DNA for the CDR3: TGTGCCAGCAGCCCCCGACTAGCGGCCGATTACGAGCAGTACTTC. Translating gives CASSPRLAADYEQYF.

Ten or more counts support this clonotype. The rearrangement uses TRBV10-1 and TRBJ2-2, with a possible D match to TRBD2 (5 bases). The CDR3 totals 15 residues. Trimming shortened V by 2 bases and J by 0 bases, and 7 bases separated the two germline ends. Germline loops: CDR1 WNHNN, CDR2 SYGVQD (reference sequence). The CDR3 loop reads CASSEGGSNTGELFF. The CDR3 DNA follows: TGCGCCAGCAGTGAGGGAGGTTCGAACACCGGGGAGCTGTTTTTT.

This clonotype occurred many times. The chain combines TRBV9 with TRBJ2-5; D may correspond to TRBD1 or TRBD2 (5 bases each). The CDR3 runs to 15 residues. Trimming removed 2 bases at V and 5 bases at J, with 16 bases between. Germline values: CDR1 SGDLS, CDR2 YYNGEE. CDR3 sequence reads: CASSVLGERMETQYF. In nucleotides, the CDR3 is TGTGCCAGCAGCGTTCTGGGGGAGAGGATGGAGACCCAGTACTTC.

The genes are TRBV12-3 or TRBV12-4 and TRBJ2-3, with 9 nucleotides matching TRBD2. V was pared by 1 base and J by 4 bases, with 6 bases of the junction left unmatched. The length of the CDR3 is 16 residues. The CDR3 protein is CASSLGGGARADTQYF. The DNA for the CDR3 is TGTGCCAGCAGTTTAGGCGGGGGGGCGAGGGCAGATACGCAGTATTTT.

CDR3 in DNA: TGTGCCAGCAGCTTAGGGGGGAAGGTAAATGAGCAGTTCTTC. Protein sequence: CASSLGGKVNEQFF. V is TRBV11-2 and J is TRBJ2-1; D possibly uses TRBD1 or TRBD2 (5 bases each). This CDR3 is 14 amino acids long. CDR1 SGHAT and CDR2 FQNNGV come from the germline V gene. With 1 base removed from V and 7 bases from J, the gap between germline ends came to 11 bases.

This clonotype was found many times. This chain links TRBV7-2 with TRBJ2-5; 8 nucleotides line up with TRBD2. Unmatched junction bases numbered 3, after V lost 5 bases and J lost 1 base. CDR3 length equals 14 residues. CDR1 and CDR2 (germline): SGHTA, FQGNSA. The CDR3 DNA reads TGTGCCAGCAGCCGGGGGGGGTCCCAAGAGACCCAGTACTTC. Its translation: CASSRGGSQETQYF.

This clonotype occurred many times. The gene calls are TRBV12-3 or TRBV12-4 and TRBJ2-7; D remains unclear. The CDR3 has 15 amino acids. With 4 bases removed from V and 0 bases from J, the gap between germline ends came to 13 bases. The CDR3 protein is CASSSSDGHSYEQYF. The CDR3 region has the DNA TGTGCCAGCAGTTCCTCTGACGGCCACTCCTACGAGCAGTACTTC.

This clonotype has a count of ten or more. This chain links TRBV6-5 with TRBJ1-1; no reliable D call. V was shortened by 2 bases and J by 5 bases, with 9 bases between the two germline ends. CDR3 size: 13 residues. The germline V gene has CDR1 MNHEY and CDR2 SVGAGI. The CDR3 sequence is CASSYRVKTEAFF. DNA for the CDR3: TGTGCCAGCAGTTACAGGGTAAAGACTGAAGCTTTCTTT.

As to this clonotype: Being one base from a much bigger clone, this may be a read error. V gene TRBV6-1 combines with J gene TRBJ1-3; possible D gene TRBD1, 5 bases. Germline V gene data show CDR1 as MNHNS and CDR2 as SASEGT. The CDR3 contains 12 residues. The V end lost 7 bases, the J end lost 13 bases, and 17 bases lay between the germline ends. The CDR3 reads CASTDFPGPIYF. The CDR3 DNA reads TGTGCCAGCACTGATTTTCCGGGACCAATATATTTT.

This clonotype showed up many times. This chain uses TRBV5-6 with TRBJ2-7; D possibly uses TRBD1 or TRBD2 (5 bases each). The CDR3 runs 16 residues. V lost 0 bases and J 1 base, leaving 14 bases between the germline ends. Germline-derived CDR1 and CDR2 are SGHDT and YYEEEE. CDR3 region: CASSLEFGTVSYEQYF. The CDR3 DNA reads TGTGCCAGCAGCTTGGAGTTTGGGACGGTATCCTACGAGCAGTACTTC.

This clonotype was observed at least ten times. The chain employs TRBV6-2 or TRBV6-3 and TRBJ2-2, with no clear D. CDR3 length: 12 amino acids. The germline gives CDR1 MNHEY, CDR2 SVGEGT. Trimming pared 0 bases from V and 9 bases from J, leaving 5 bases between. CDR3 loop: CASSYSWRELFF. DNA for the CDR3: TGTGCCAGCAGTTACTCCTGGAGGGAGCTGTTTTTT.

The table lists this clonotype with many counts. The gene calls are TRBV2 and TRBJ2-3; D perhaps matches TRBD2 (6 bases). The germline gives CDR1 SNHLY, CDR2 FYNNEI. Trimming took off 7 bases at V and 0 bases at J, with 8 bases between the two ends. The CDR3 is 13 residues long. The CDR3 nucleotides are TGTGCCAGCAAGGGGACTAGCACAGATACGCAGTATTTT. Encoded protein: CASKGTSTDTQYF.

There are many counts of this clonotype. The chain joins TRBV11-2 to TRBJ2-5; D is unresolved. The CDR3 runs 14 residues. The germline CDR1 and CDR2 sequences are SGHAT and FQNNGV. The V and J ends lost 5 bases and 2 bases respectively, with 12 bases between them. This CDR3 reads CASSLERLQETQYF. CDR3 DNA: TGTGCCAGCAGCCTTGAACGGCTTCAAGAGACCCAGTACTTC.